What follows are 30 T cell receptor beta chains derived from one specimen sequenced in a study of T cells in Graves' hyperthyroidism and ophthalmopathy. Researchers amplified the TCR beta CDR3 regions from RNA transcripts. HTBI primers were the set used in a first-round RT-PCR of the TCR CDR3. Via MiXCR, TCRdb re-called the multiplex PCR reads, giving one row per CDR3 protein. Here the sample spans hundreds of thousands of distinct CDR3 sequences, more than 30% being singletons. Sequencing was done on a sample of blood. Receptor source: a man aged 18 to 30 with Graves' hyperthyroidism.

This chain uses TRBV5-6 with TRBJ2-7; 7 nucleotides line up with TRBD1. The CDR3 is 14 amino acids. The trim removed 5 bases at V and 4 bases at J, leaving 9 bases unmatched. Germline CDR1 reads SGHDT; CDR2 reads YYEEEE. DNA of the CDR3: TGTGCCAGCAGTACCTGGGGACAGAATTACGAGCAGTACTTC. It translates to CASSTWGQNYEQYF.

This clonotype has ten or more counts. The chain joins TRBV2 to TRBJ1-5; D is unclear. Germline V gives CDR1 SNHLY, CDR2 FYNNEI. The CDR3 loop spans 13 amino acids. Deletions cut 10 bases from V and 0 bases from J, with 10 bases between. This CDR3 is CATMGNSNQPQHF. The DNA of the CDR3 is TGTGCCACTATGGGGAATAGCAATCAGCCCCAGCATTTT.

Ten or more counts support this clonotype. The J gene is TRBJ1-6, the V gene TRBV10-3, with 7 positions matching TRBD1. The CDR3 spans 13 residues. The V gene end was trimmed by 7 bases and the J gene end by 7 bases; junction bases not matched to a gene: 4. Germline V gene data show CDR1 as ENHRY and CDR2 as SYGVKD. CDR3 DNA sequence: TGTGCCATCAACGGACAGGAGAATTCACCCCTCCACTTT. Its translation: CAINGQENSPLHF.

This clonotype was picked up a small number of times. The chain joins TRBV6-6 to TRBJ1-5, with 7 bases aligning to TRBD1. The CDR3 is 15 residues long. Trimming cost V 6 bases and J 4 bases; bases outside gene matches: 9. CDR1 is MNHNY and CDR2 is SVGAGI in the germline V gene (reference sequence). CDR3 nucleotide sequence: TGTGCCAGCAGAGAGGGGACAGTGGGTAATCAGCCCCAGCATTTT. Amino acid sequence: CASREGTVGNQPQHF.

This clonotype has ten or more counts. The chain uses TRBV20-1 and TRBJ2-7; 9 positions match TRBD2. The CDR3 totals 14 residues. Looked up from germline, CDR1 is DFQATT and CDR2 is SNEGSKA (reference sequence). J was trimmed by 6 bases and V by 4 bases; bases with no gene match: 10. The CDR3 DNA is TGCAGTGCTAAGCGTCCGGGACTAGCAGGCGAGCAGTACTTC. This codes for CSAKRPGLAGEQYF.

There are a few counts of this clonotype. The rearrangement links TRBV20-1 to TRBJ1-6; 8 bases match TRBD1. J was trimmed by 7 bases and V by 2 bases; bases with no gene match: 10. This CDR3 is 16 amino acids long. Germline lookup yields CDR1 DFQATT and CDR2 SNEGSKA (reference sequence). The CDR3 coding sequence is TGCAGTGCTAGACCCGGCGGACAGGGAACGAATTCACCCCTCCACTTT. It is translated as CSARPGGQGTNSPLHF.

In its sample, this clonotype was seen many times. The rearrangement links TRBV20-1 to TRBJ2-7, with D uncertain. This CDR3 has 11 amino acids. Germline V gene sequence: CDR1 DFQATT, CDR2 SNEGSKA (reference sequence). The ends were cut back, 3 bases at V and 4 bases at J, with 7 bases in the middle. In nucleotides, the CDR3 is TGCAGTGCTAGCCCAAAATACGAGCAGTACTTC. This sequence encodes CSASPKYEQYF.

The table lists this clonotype with a few counts. V usage is TRBV4-1 and J usage is TRBJ1-5; D call uncertain. The CDR3 extends over 14 amino acids. In germline, CDR1 is MGHRA, CDR2 YSYEKL. Trimming cost V 4 bases and J 3 bases, with 10 bases left between them. In nucleotides, the CDR3 is TGCGCCAGCAGCCTGGACCTACTCAATCAGCCCCAGCATTTT. It encodes CASSLDLLNQPQHF.

V is TRBV7-9 and J is TRBJ2-5, with 10 positions matching TRBD1. V lost 1 base to trimming and J lost 3 bases; unmatched junction nucleotides: 5. Germline V lookup: CDR1 SEHNR, CDR2 FQNEAQ (reference sequence). This CDR3 is built from 16 residues. This chain's CDR3 is CASSLGWGTGEETQYF. The CDR3 coding sequence is TGTGCCAGCAGCTTAGGTTGGGGGACAGGGGAAGAGACCCAGTACTTC.

This rearrangement joins TRBV20-1 to TRBJ2-5; D might be TRBD1 or TRBD2, each matching 5 bases. The V end was cut by 6 bases, the J end by 5 bases, with 16 bases between. The V gene's germline CDR1 is DFQATT and CDR2 SNEGSKA (reference sequence). The CDR3 extends over 13 amino acids. The CDR3 protein is CSAHPGAGETQYF. The CDR3 DNA is TGCAGTGCCCACCCCGGGGCCGGGGAGACCCAGTACTTC.

In DNA, the CDR3 is TGTGCCACCAGTGCCCGCCGGACAGGGGCGAATTCACCCCTCCACTTT. This codes for CATSARRTGANSPLHF. The chain carries TRBV24-1 and TRBJ1-6; 9 nucleotides agree with TRBD1. This CDR3 has 16 residues. Germline CDR1 KGHDR, CDR2 SFDVKD. V gave up 5 bases and J gave up 7 bases; unmatched junction bases: 8.

The chain couples TRBV10-3 to TRBJ2-1; 8 bases agree with TRBD2. The CDR3 is made up of 13 amino acids. V shed 6 bases, J shed 5 bases, and the junction held 3 bases outside the gene matches. Germline V lookup: CDR1 ENHRY, CDR2 SYGVKD. CDR3 nucleotide sequence: TGTGCCATCAGGCTAGCGGGCCACAATGAGCAGTTCTTC. Protein product: CAIRLAGHNEQFF.

The chain links TRBV10-2 to TRBJ1-1; possibly TRBD1 for D (6 bases). The CDR3 loop spans 16 amino acids. The V and J ends lost 8 bases and 1 base respectively, with 20 bases between them. CDR1 is WSHSY, CDR2 SAAADI, per germline. CDR3 protein: CASSFQPGARNTEAFF. CDR3 nucleotide sequence: TGCGCCAGCTCGTTTCAGCCGGGGGCTCGGAACACTGAAGCTTTCTTT.

The gene calls are TRBV20-1 and TRBJ1-1; 9 bases align to TRBD1. V gave up 3 bases and J gave up 1 base; unmatched junction bases: 3. Germline CDR1 and CDR2: DFQATT and SNEGSKA (reference sequence). This CDR3 has 14 amino acids. Here the CDR3 reads CSASGQGSNTEAFF. The CDR3 DNA reads as TGCAGTGCTAGTGGACAGGGGTCGAACACTGAAGCTTTCTTT.

This clonotype turned up a few times. This rearrangement joins TRBV7-9 to TRBJ2-3; no reliable D call. This CDR3 contains 13 residues. Trimming removed 6 bases at V and 1 base at J, with 8 bases between. Germline V gene data show CDR1 as SEHNR and CDR2 as FQNEAQ (reference sequence). CDR3 region: CASRSEGTDTQYF. Written as DNA, the CDR3 is TGTGCCAGCAGGTCAGAAGGCACAGATACGCAGTATTTT.

This clonotype was seen a handful of times. This rearrangement joins TRBV5-1 to TRBJ1-2, with D unresolved. The V end lost 4 bases, the J end lost 2 bases, and 15 bases lay between the germline ends. There are 15 residues in the CDR3. Germline V lookup: CDR1 SGHRS, CDR2 YFSETQ. In DNA form, the CDR3 reads TGCGCCAGCAGCCCAAGGAGAGCTATAAACTATGGCTACACCTTC. Translated: CASSPRRAINYGYTF.

The rearrangement uses TRBV25-1 and TRBJ1-2; 8 bases are a match to TRBD1. The V and J ends lost 5 bases and 3 bases, in that order; junction bases with no gene match: 11. The CDR3 extends over 16 amino acids. Germline V gives CDR1 MGHDK, CDR2 SYGVNS. DNA of the CDR3: TGTGCCAGCAGTTTTTTAAATATGGGACAGGACTATGGCTACACCTTC. This encodes CASSFLNMGQDYGYTF.

The CDR3 region has the DNA TGTGCCAGCAGCTTAGCAGGGGGAGAGGGCTACGAGCAGTACTTC. It codes for CASSLAGGEGYEQYF. The V call is TRBV7-2, the J call TRBJ2-7, with D perhaps TRBD1 (6 bases). The V gene's germline CDR1 is SGHTA and CDR2 FQGNSA. Trimming pared 0 bases from V and 3 bases from J, leaving 12 bases between. This CDR3 has 15 residues.

The chain joins TRBV4-1 to TRBJ1-4; TRBD1 might be the D (5 bases). CDR1 MGHRA and CDR2 YSYEKL come from the germline V gene. The germline V and J ends were trimmed by 0 bases and 8 bases, with 13 bases remaining between them. The CDR3 is 15 residues long. The chain's CDR3 is CASSQEQVGHEKLFF. DNA for the CDR3: TGCGCCAGCAGCCAAGAACAGGTGGGGCACGAAAAACTGTTTTTT.

This clonotype was detected ten times or more. The rearrangement links TRBV10-3 to TRBJ1-2, with a weak D call TRBD1 (5 bases). Per the germline V gene, CDR1 is ENHRY and CDR2 is SYGVKD. The length of the CDR3 is 15 residues. V lost 3 bases to trimming and J lost 6 bases, with 17 bases between them. Here the CDR3 reads CAISDGANRGHGYTF. CDR3 coding DNA: TGTGCCATCAGTGACGGGGCGAATAGAGGACATGGCTACACCTTC.

The chain links TRBV7-9 to TRBJ1-1; D gene ambiguous. V was trimmed by 11 bases and J by 0 bases, leaving 16 bases between them. Germline CDR1 and CDR2: SEHNR and FQNEAQ (reference sequence). The CDR3 runs to 14 residues. In DNA, the CDR3 is TGTGCCTGGGCTCCACAGTACATGAACACTGAAGCTTTCTTT. This encodes CAWAPQYMNTEAFF.

This clonotype appeared a few times. The chain combines TRBV6-5 with TRBJ1-1; tentative D call: TRBD1 (6 bases). The CDR3 has 15 amino acids. Per the germline V gene, CDR1 is MNHEY and CDR2 is SVGAGI. The germline V and J ends were trimmed by 6 bases and 0 bases, with 14 bases remaining between them. CDR3 in amino acids: CASRGHGPVNTEAFF. In nucleotides, the CDR3 is TGTGCCAGCAGGGGACATGGGCCGGTGAACACTGAAGCTTTCTTT.

The chain joins TRBV5-1 to TRBJ1-1; 7 positions match TRBD1. CDR1 and CDR2 (germline): SGHRS, YFSETQ. The CDR3 is 15 amino acids. The trim removed 3 bases at V and 2 bases at J, leaving 7 bases unmatched. As DNA, the CDR3 is TGCGCCAGCAGCTCGGGGACAGAGCTAAACACTGAAGCTTTCTTT. Its translation: CASSSGTELNTEAFF.

This clonotype appeared many times. The rearrangement uses TRBV19 and TRBJ1-1; no firm D call. Per the germline V gene, CDR1 is LNHDA and CDR2 is SQIVND (reference sequence). This CDR3 has 11 residues. Trimming removed 5 bases from V and 6 bases from J, with 7 bases in between. The CDR3 protein is CASSFSAEAFF. In nucleotides, the CDR3 is TGTGCCAGTAGTTTCAGCGCTGAAGCTTTCTTT.

As to this clonotype: One end of the junction varies from germline; a read error may be responsible. The CDR3 bases are TGCGCCAGCAGCCATAACGGACAGGGGAGCCGAAACACCATATATTTT. It codes for CASSHNGQGSRNTIYF. The rearrangement uses TRBV7-2 and TRBJ1-3; 9 bases match TRBD1. CDR1 and CDR2 (germline): SGHTA, FQGNSA. This CDR3 has 16 residues. Drawing the rest from reference TRBV7-2 and TRBJ1-3, the complete variable domain is GAGVSQSPSNKVTEKGKDVELRCDPISGHTALYWYRQSLGQGLEFLIYFQGNSAPDKSGLPSDRFSAERTGGSVSTLTIQRTQQEDSAVYLCASSHNGQGSRNTIYFGEGSWLTVV.

The chain has TRBV20-1 and TRBJ2-2; 8 positions agree with TRBD1. The CDR3 contains 15 residues. V was pared by 5 bases and J by 2 bases, with 7 bases of the junction left unmatched. CDR1 DFQATT and CDR2 SNEGSKA come from the germline V gene (reference sequence). Written as DNA, the CDR3 is TGCAGTGCTCCAAGGACAGGGACCAACACCGGGGAGCTGTTTTTT. Translated: CSAPRTGTNTGELFF.

This clonotype was seen many times. This sequence joins TRBV19 and TRBJ1-5; 7 nucleotides agree with TRBD1. This CDR3 comprises 14 residues. Per germline, CDR1 LNHDA and CDR2 SQIVND (reference sequence). V lost 4 bases to trimming and J lost 4 bases; unmatched junction nucleotides: 4. CDR3 in amino acids: CASSTDRENQPQHF. CDR3 bases: TGTGCCAGTAGTACCGACAGGGAAAATCAGCCCCAGCATTTT.

V is TRBV20-1 and J is TRBJ1-4; 10 positions agree with TRBD1. Germline V gene lookup returns CDR1 DFQATT and CDR2 SNEGSKA (reference sequence). The ends lost 6 bases at V and 6 bases at J; junction bases unmatched: 7. CDR3 length: 14 residues. The CDR3 protein is CSASAGTGDEKLFF. The CDR3 DNA sequence: TGCAGTGCGAGCGCAGGGACAGGGGATGAAAAACTGTTTTTT.

V usage is TRBV29-1 and J usage is TRBJ2-2, with TRBD2 matching 15 bases. The CDR3 totals 14 residues. The V segment lost 8 bases and the J segment 5 bases; nucleotides outside the gene matches: 3. Per germline, CDR1 SQVTM and CDR2 ANQGSEA. CDR3 DNA: TGCAGCCCTGGACTAGCGGGAGGGACCGGGGAGCTGTTTTTT. Its translation: CSPGLAGGTGELFF.

The CDR3 coding sequence is TGCAGCGTTGAAGTCGGGGGACAGGGGGTTGAAGCTTTCTTT. Translating gives CSVEVGGQGVEAFF. This chain connects TRBV29-1 to TRBJ1-1, with 11 nucleotides matching TRBD1. The CDR3 spans 14 residues. Germline CDR1 reads SQVTM; CDR2 reads ANQGSEA. Trimming at V came to 1 base and at J to 7 bases, leaving 5 bases not matched to a gene.